The 10 T cell receptor beta chains in this list originate from one sample, sequenced in a study of cytomegalovirus exposure and HLA in healthy donors. Both 60 Vbeta primers and 13 Jbeta primers went into the PCR. The protocol was immunoSEQ multiplex PCR, while the TCRdb copy is restricted to in-frame clones and leaves out a portion. The repertoire has about 190,000 clones, roughly nine tenths of them found once; the top ten carry around 0.98%. The sample consisted of PBMCs. The source of these receptors is a boy under 10 years old in good health and CMV-seronegative.

This chain links TRBV13 with TRBJ2-5; 7 bases agree with TRBD1. J gave up 2 bases and V 3 bases, and 6 bases lay outside the gene matches. Per germline, CDR1 PRHDT and CDR2 FYEKMQ (reference sequence). CDR3 length equals 15 residues. This chain's CDR3 is CASSFRTGLQETQYF. The CDR3 DNA is TGTGCCAGCAGCTTTCGGACAGGTCTTCAAGAGACCCAGTACTTC.

This chain uses TRBV28 with TRBJ2-3; no definite D call. The ends were cut back, 8 bases at V and 2 bases at J, with 20 bases in the middle. This CDR3 region has 16 residues. Germline V CDR1 and CDR2: MDHEN, SYDVKM. The CDR3 sequence: CASSPLTAGNTDTQYF. Written as DNA, the CDR3 is TGTGCCAGCTCTCCCCTTACAGCCGGAAACACAGATACGCAGTATTTT.

The chain uses TRBV28 and TRBJ2-3; D possibly corresponds to TRBD2 (6 bases). Germline V lookup: CDR1 MDHEN, CDR2 SYDVKM. The CDR3 covers 10 residues. V was clipped by 8 bases and J by 7 bases, with 7 bases between them. The CDR3: CASGLNTQYF. CDR3 nucleotide sequence: TGTGCCAGCGGACTAAATACGCAGTATTTT.

The rearrangement joins TRBV7-9 to TRBJ1-2, with 8 nucleotides matching TRBD1. The CDR3 runs to 14 residues. From germline, CDR1 is SEHNR and CDR2 FQNEAQ (reference sequence). The V and J ends lost 5 bases and 2 bases, in that order; junction bases with no gene match: 4. The CDR3 spells CASSQGALNYGYTF. CDR3 sequence (DNA): TGTGCCAGCAGCCAGGGGGCTTTAAACTATGGCTACACCTTC.

The chain links TRBV28 to TRBJ2-7, with TRBD1 identical over 8 bases. Germline loops: CDR1 MDHEN, CDR2 SYDVKM. The CDR3 has 17 amino acids. Unmatched junction bases numbered 11, after V lost 4 bases and J lost 0 bases. The CDR3 DNA reads as TGTGCCAGCAGTTCCCGACGGGACAGGAGATTCTCCTACGAGCAGTACTTC. It yields the protein CASSSRRDRRFSYEQYF.

The chain joins TRBV30 to TRBJ1-1; D is uncertain. Germline CDR1 and CDR2: GTSNPN and SVGIG (reference sequence). The CDR3 contains 11 residues. Trimming took 0 bases from V and 6 from J, leaving 5 bases between them. The CDR3 DNA reads TGTGCCTGGAGTGTATTAGCTGAAGCTTTCTTT. It specifies CAWSVLAEAFF.

The chain joins TRBV5-6 to TRBJ2-7; TRBD1 is a possible D gene (6 bases). Trimming removed 9 bases at V and 7 bases at J, with 17 bases between. Germline loops: CDR1 SGHDT, CDR2 YYEEEE. This CDR3 region has 12 residues. In DNA, the CDR3 is TGTGCCACGCACAGGGAAAGGTTTGAGCAGTACTTC. Its translation is CATHRERFEQYF.

The chain couples TRBV5-1 to TRBJ2-7; perhaps TRBD1 as D (6 bases). This CDR3 is 15 amino acids long. Trimming cost V 1 base and J 3 bases, with 14 bases left between them. Germline V lookup: CDR1 SGHRS, CDR2 YFSETQ. This CDR3 reads CASSLSGVADYEQYF. CDR3 DNA sequence: TGCGCCAGCAGCTTGTCAGGGGTCGCTGACTACGAGCAGTACTTC.

The V call is TRBV5-4, the J call TRBJ2-3; TRBD2 matches 9 bases. Germline loops: CDR1 SGHNT, CDR2 YYREEE (reference sequence). CDR3 size: 17 residues. Trimming took 1 base from V and 2 from J; bases not matched to a gene: 8. The CDR3 bases are TGTGCCAGCAGCTTGACAGCGGGGGGTCGATCCACAGATACGCAGTATTTT. As protein: CASSLTAGGRSTDTQYF.

The chain has TRBV20-1 and TRBJ2-7; possibly TRBD2 for D (5 bases). The CDR3 runs 9 residues. Germline CDR1 DFQATT, CDR2 SNEGSKA (reference sequence). V gave up 3 bases and J gave up 10 bases, with 7 bases separating them. For the CDR3, the DNA is TGCAGTGCTAGGGAGGTCCAGTACTTC. It is translated as CSAREVQYF.